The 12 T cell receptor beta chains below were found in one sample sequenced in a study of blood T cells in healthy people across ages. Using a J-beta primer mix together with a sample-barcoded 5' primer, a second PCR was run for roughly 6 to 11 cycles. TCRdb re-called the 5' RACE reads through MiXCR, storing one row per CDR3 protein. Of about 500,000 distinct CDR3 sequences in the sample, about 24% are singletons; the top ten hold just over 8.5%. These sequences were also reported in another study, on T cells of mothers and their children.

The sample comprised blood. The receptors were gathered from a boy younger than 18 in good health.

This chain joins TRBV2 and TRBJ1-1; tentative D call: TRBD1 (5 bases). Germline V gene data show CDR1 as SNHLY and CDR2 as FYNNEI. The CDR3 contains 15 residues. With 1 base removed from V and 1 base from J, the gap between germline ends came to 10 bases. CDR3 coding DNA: TGTGCCAGCAGTGAAGACAGGTTAGGGAACACTGAAGCTTTCTTT. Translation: CASSEDRLGNTEAFF.

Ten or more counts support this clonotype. The CDR3 loop reads CSVDVQGMSGYTF. Written as DNA, the CDR3 is TGCAGCGTTGACGTACAGGGGATGAGCGGCTACACCTTC. V and J are TRBV29-1 and TRBJ1-2; TRBD1 agrees at 7 bases. The CDR3 covers 13 residues. After removal of 3 bases from V and 8 bases from J, the junction contained 9 bases not matched to a gene. Germline assignment: CDR1 SQVTM and CDR2 ANQGSEA.

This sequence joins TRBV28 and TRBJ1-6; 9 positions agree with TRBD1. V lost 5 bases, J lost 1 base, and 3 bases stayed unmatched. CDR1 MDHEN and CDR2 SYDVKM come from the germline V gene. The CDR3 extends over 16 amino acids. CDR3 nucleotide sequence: TGTGCCAGCAGTCCGGACAGGGGTTCCTATAATTCACCCCTCCACTTT. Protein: CASSPDRGSYNSPLHF.

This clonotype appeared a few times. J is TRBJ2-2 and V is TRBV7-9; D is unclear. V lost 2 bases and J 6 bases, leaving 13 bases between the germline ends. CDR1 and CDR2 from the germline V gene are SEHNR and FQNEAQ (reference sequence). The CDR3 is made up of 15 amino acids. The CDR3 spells CASSLSLTRAGELFF. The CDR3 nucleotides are TGTGCCAGCAGCTTAAGTCTTACCCGCGCCGGGGAGCTGTTTTTT.

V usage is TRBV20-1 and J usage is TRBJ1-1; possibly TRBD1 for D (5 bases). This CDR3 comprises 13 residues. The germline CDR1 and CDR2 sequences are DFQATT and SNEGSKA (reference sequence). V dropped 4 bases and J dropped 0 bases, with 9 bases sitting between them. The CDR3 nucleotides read TGCAGTGCTAACCCGACAGTGAACACTGAAGCTTTCTTT. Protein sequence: CSANPTVNTEAFF.

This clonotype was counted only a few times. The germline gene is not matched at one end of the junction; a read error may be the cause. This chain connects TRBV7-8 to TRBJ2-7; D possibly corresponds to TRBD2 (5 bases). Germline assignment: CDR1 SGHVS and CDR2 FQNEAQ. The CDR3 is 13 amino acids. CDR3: CASSDGGSSEQYF. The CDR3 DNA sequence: TGTGCCAGCAGCGATGGAGGATCCTCCGAGCAGTACTTC.

The CDR3 DNA is TGTGCCAGAAGCTTGCGGGGTCTTCCTGGGGCCAACGTCCTGACTTTC. Amino acids: CARSLRGLPGANVLTF. The rearrangement links TRBV5-3 to TRBJ2-6; TRBD2 is a possible D gene (5 bases). TRBV5-3 is placed among ORFs of uncertain function. Between the trimmed V and J ends, which lost 1 base and 2 bases, there was a span of 10 bases. This CDR3 spans 16 amino acids.

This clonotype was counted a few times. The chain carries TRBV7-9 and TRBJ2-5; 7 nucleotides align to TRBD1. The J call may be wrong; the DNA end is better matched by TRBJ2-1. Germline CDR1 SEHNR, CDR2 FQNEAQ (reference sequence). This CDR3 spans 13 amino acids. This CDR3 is CASSRQGTDEQFF. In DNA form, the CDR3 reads TGTGCCAGCAGCAGACAGGGTACTGATGAGCAGTTCTTC.

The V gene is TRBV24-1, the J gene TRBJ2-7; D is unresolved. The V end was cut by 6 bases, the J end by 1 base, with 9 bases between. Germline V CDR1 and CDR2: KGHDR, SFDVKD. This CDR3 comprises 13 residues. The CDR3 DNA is TGTGCCACCAGTAACTCCGGGTCCTACGAGCAGTACTTC. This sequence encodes CATSNSGSYEQYF.

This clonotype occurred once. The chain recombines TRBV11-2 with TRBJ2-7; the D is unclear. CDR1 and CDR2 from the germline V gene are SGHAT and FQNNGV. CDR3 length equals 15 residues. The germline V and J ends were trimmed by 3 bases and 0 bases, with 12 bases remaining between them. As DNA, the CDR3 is TGTGCCAGCAGCTTCAGACCGACGCTCTCCTACGAGCAGTACTTC. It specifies CASSFRPTLSYEQYF.

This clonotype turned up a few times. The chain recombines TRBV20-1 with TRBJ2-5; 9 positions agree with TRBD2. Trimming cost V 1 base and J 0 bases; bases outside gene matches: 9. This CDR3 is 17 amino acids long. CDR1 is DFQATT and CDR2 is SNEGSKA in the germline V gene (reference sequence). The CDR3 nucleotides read TGCAGTGCTAGAGCGTTGAGCGGGAGGCTGTACCAAGAGACCCAGTACTTC. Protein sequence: CSARALSGRLYQETQYF.

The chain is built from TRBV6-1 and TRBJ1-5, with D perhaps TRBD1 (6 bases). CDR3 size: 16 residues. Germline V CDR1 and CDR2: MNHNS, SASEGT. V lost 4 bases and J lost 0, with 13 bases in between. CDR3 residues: CASSGLGGYSNQPQHF. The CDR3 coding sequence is TGTGCCAGCAGTGGCCTTGGGGGCTATAGCAATCAGCCCCAGCATTTT.